The 18 T cell receptor beta chains presented below share a single source sample, sequenced in a study of CD4 T cells in relation to SARS-CoV-2 and coronaviruses. Using immunoSEQ multiplex PCR, the repertoire was profiled, and TCRdb retains in-frame clones only, with some absent. The sample lists about 65,000 clones, over 70% occurring once. Unexposed donor CD4+ T cells date from about 2011-2018, before the COVID-19 pandemic. Material: memory CD4+ T cells from PBMCs. The source is a human donor in good health.

Here the CDR3 DNA reads TGTGCCAGCAGCCAAGGGGGTAGCCTAGAGACCCAGTACTTC. Encoded protein: CASSQGGSLETQYF. V usage is TRBV4-2 and J usage is TRBJ2-5; no clear D. The CDR3 is made up of 14 amino acids. Germline CDR1 and CDR2: LGHNA and YNFKEQ. Trimming stripped 1 base from V and 4 bases from J, with 10 bases between.

The chain links TRBV19 to TRBJ2-5; D remains ambiguous. Germline CDR1 is LNHDA and CDR2 is SQIVND (reference sequence). This CDR3 has 18 amino acids. V lost 5 bases and J 4 bases, leaving 26 bases between the germline ends. This CDR3 is CASSPPTVSLRSGETQYF. CDR3 nucleotides: TGTGCCAGTAGTCCGCCGACTGTCTCGCTCCGTTCAGGAGAGACCCAGTACTTC.

The chain employs TRBV30 and TRBJ2-4; D could derive from TRBD1 or TRBD2 (5 bases each). In germline, CDR1 is GTSNPN, CDR2 SVGIG (reference sequence). Trimming shortened V by 2 bases and J by 1 base, and 15 bases separated the two germline ends. This CDR3 is 16 amino acids long. This CDR3 is CAWSPLWGSAKNIQYF. The CDR3 region has the DNA TGTGCCTGGAGTCCCCTCTGGGGGAGCGCCAAAAACATTCAGTACTTC.

This chain joins TRBV7-9 and TRBJ1-2; D possibly corresponds to TRBD1 (5 bases). CDR1 SEHNR and CDR2 FQNEAQ come from the germline V gene (reference sequence). V lost 4 bases and J lost 4, with 13 bases in between. The CDR3 totals 14 residues. The CDR3 loop reads CASSSGTRAYGYTF. The DNA of the CDR3 is TGTGCCAGCAGCTCAGGGACGCGGGCCTATGGCTACACCTTC.

The genes are TRBV5-6 and TRBJ2-2; a weak D match, TRBD1 (6 bases). This CDR3 spans 16 amino acids. The ends were cut back, 2 bases at V and 1 base at J, with 12 bases in the middle. Germline V gene data show CDR1 as SGHDT and CDR2 as YYEEEE. Here the CDR3 DNA reads TGTGCCAGCAGCTTTGGACAGTTAATGAACACCGGGGAGCTGTTTTTT. It is translated as CASSFGQLMNTGELFF.

The chain joins TRBV9 to TRBJ2-5; possibly TRBD1 for D (7 bases). CDR1 is SGDLS and CDR2 is YYNGEE in the germline V gene. V was cut by 3 bases and J by 4 bases, with 13 bases left in between. The length of the CDR3 is 14 residues. DNA of the CDR3: TGTGCCAGCAGCGCGGACAGGAGGGGAGAGACCCAGTACTTC. This translates into CASSADRRGETQYF.

The J gene is TRBJ2-1, the V gene TRBV5-6; D remains unclear. The CDR3 spans 14 residues. Trimming left V 2 bases short and J 4 bases short, with 10 bases between. The germline gives CDR1 SGHDT, CDR2 YYEEEE. The CDR3 spells CASSFPVRYNEQFF. DNA of the CDR3: TGTGCCAGCAGCTTCCCAGTAAGGTACAATGAGCAGTTCTTC.

The V call is TRBV5-1, the J call TRBJ2-3; the D call may be TRBD1 or TRBD2 (5 bases each). Germline V gene lookup returns CDR1 SGHRS and CDR2 YFSETQ. V lost 3 bases to trimming and J lost 4 bases, with 9 bases between them. This CDR3 has 13 amino acids. CDR3: CASSYRDPDTQYF. The CDR3 DNA sequence: TGCGCCAGCAGCTACCGGGACCCAGATACGCAGTATTTT.

This clone appeared once. This chain joins TRBV2 and TRBJ2-1; unclear D gene. Germline V gives CDR1 SNHLY, CDR2 FYNNEI. Trimming left V 2 bases short and J 2 bases short, with 10 bases between. This CDR3 is 15 amino acids long. CDR3 loop: CASSELRTPYNEQFF. The DNA for the CDR3 is TGTGCCAGCAGTGAACTTCGGACCCCCTACAATGAGCAGTTCTTC.

The chain couples TRBV7-9 to TRBJ2-5, with D tentatively TRBD1 or TRBD2 (5 bases each). Trimming removed 0 bases at V and 1 base at J, with 6 bases between. The CDR3 covers 14 residues. Germline V gene data show CDR1 as SEHNR and CDR2 as FQNEAQ (reference sequence). CDR3 sequence reads: CASSLAGTQETQYF. The CDR3 coding sequence is TGTGCCAGCAGCTTAGCGGGGACCCAAGAGACCCAGTACTTC.

This chain connects TRBV5-4 to TRBJ2-7, with D possibly matching TRBD2 (7 bases). V was trimmed by 6 bases and J by 4 bases, leaving 20 bases between them. The V gene's germline CDR1 is SGHNT and CDR2 YYREEE (reference sequence). The CDR3 covers 15 residues. CDR3 protein: CASTSKAGQQYEQYF. The CDR3 bases are TGTGCCAGCACCTCAAAAGCGGGACAACAATACGAGCAGTACTTC.

The V gene is TRBV18, the J gene TRBJ2-1, with D perhaps matching TRBD2 (6 bases). Trimming removed 3 bases at V and 7 bases at J, with 25 bases between. Germline V gene lookup returns CDR1 KGHSH and CDR2 LQKENI. The CDR3 totals 18 residues. CDR3 DNA: TGTGCCAGCTCACCGGCTCGGGAGTTAGCGGTCCTACGGAATGAGCAGTTCTTC. It specifies CASSPARELAVLRNEQFF.

The V call is TRBV3-1 (or the pseudogene TRBV3-2), the J call TRBJ1-5, with 7 bases fitting TRBD1. Germline-derived CDR1 and CDR2 are LGHDT and YNNKEL (reference sequence). After removal of 4 bases from V and 4 bases from J, the junction contained 4 bases not matched to a gene. The CDR3 is made up of 14 amino acids. The CDR3: CASSPGQVNQPQHF. The DNA of the CDR3 is TGTGCCAGCAGCCCCGGACAGGTTAATCAGCCCCAGCATTTT.

This clone has just a few counts. The J gene is TRBJ1-2, the V gene TRBV3-1 (or the pseudogene TRBV3-2), with 10 nucleotides matching TRBD1. This CDR3 spans 15 amino acids. J was trimmed by 3 bases and V by 4 bases; bases with no gene match: 5. Germline V gene sequence: CDR1 LGHDT, CDR2 YNNKEL (reference sequence). The DNA of the CDR3 is TGTGCCAGCAGCCGACAGGGGGCACAGGACTATGGCTACACCTTC. Its translation is CASSRQGAQDYGYTF.

This sequence joins TRBV27 and TRBJ2-7, with 7 nucleotides matching TRBD2. Germline V gene lookup returns CDR1 MNHEY and CDR2 SMNVEV (reference sequence). The CDR3 consists of 14 residues. V was pared by 4 bases and J by 6 bases, with 9 bases of the junction left unmatched. The CDR3 coding sequence is TGTGCCAGCAGTTCTCTAGCGGAGTTCTTCGAGCAGTACTTC. The encoded protein is CASSSLAEFFEQYF.

This chain uses TRBV9 with TRBJ2-3, with D possibly matching TRBD1 (6 bases). Deletions cut 1 base from V and 3 bases from J, with 12 bases between. This CDR3 region has 15 residues. CDR1 and CDR2 from the germline V gene are SGDLS and YYNGEE. CDR3 protein: CASSVRWGQTDTQYF. The CDR3 DNA follows: TGTGCCAGCAGCGTACGGTGGGGGCAAACAGATACGCAGTATTTT.

The genes are TRBV5-5 and TRBJ1-6; D remains unclear. The CDR3 covers 13 residues. Trimming cost V 0 bases and J 10 bases, with 8 bases left between them. Germline-derived CDR1 and CDR2 are SGHKS and YYEKEE (reference sequence). CDR3 sequence reads: CASSLDGNSPLHF. The CDR3 coding sequence is TGTGCCAGCAGCTTGGATGGGAACTCACCCCTCCACTTT.

This rearrangement joins TRBV28 to TRBJ2-7; TRBD1 agrees at 9 bases. The CDR3 consists of 17 residues. The J segment lost 4 bases and the V segment lost 5 bases, leaving 15 bases of the junction unmatched. In germline, CDR1 is MDHEN, CDR2 SYDVKM. CDR3: CASSTSRGQGNLYEQYF. The CDR3 DNA reads TGTGCCAGCAGTACCTCCCGTGGACAGGGGAACCTTTACGAGCAGTACTTC.